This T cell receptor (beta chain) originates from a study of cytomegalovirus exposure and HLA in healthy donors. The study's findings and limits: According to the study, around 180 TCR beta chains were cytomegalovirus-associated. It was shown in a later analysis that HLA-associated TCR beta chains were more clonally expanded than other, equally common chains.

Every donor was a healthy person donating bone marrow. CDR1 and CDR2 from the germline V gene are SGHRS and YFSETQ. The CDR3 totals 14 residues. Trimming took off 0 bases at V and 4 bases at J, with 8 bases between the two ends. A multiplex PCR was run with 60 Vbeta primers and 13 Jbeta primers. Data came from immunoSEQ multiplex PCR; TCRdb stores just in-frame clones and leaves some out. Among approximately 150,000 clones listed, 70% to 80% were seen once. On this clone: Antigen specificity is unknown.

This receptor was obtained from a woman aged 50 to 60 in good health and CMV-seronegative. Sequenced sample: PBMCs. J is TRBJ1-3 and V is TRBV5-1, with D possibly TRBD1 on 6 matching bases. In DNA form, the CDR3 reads TGCGCCAGCAGCTTGGCCAGGGGCGGAAACACCATATATTTT. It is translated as CASSLARGGNTIYF.